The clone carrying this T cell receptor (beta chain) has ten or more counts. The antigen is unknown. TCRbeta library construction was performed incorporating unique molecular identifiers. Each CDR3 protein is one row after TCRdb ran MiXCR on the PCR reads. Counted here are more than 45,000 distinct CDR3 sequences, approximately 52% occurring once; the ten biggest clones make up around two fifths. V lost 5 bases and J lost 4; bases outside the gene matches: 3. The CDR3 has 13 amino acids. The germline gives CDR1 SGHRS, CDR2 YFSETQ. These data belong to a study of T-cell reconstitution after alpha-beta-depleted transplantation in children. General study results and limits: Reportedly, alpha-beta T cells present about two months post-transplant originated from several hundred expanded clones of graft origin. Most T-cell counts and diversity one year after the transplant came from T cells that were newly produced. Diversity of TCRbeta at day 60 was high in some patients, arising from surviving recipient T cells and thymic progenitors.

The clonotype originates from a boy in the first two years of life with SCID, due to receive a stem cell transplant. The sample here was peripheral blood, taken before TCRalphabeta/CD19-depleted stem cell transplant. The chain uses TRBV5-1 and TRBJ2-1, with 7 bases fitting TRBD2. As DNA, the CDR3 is TGCGCCAGCAGAGGGGAGGGATACAATGAGCAGTTCTTC. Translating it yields CASRGEGYNEQFF.